This entry is about one T cell receptor beta chain. Antigen unknown. The entry originates in a study of long-term antiretroviral therapy in people with HIV. Study conclusions and caveats: The repertoire was dominated at all time points by clones expanded before ART.

Survey level was the resolution at which the v3.0 immunoSEQ assay ran. Some clones are missing from TCRdb's copy, which holds only in-frame ones; the method was immunoSEQ multiplex PCR. Seen here are about 20,000 clones, over 65% observed once, and the top ten hold about 4.5%. Each participant with HIV received care in the United States. The CDR3 length is 14 residues. Germline loops: CDR1 MNHEY, CDR2 SVGAGI. Trimming left V 3 bases short and J 8 bases short, with 13 bases between. This TCR came from a man in his thirties or forties with HIV. The chain joins TRBV6-5 to TRBJ1-4, with unresolved D. Sequences were derived from unsorted PBMCs, sampled roughly 6.1 years after starting antiretroviral therapy. Here the CDR3 DNA reads TGTGCCAGCAGTTATGGAGGGAGGGAGGAAAAACTGTTTTTT. It encodes CASSYGGREEKLFF.